These T cell receptor beta chains were read from a single sample in a study of T cells in Graves' hyperthyroidism and ophthalmopathy. MiXCR, run by TCRdb on the multiplex PCR reads, gives a single entry per CDR3 protein. This repertoire shows some 560,000 distinct CDR3 sequences, 14% found once; its top ten account for approximately 15%. The sample taken for sequencing was blood. The receptors shown here come from a woman aged 40 to 50 with Graves' hyperthyroidism. Both conserved end residues are part of each CDR3. D genes are given only for firm matches. The size entry is marked missing in some rows and otherwise reads once, few, many or a size class.

many,TRBV5-1,TRBJ1-2,TRBD1,CASREGADGGYTF,TGCGCCAGCAGAGAGGGGGCGGATGGGGGCTACACCTTC
NA,TRBV14,TRBJ2-1,TRBD2,CASSQRTSGSNEQFF,TGTGCCAGCAGCCAGCGAACTAGCGGGAGTAATGAGCAGTTCTTC
NA,TRBV19,TRBJ1-5,TRBD1,CASSKITGGRSQPQHF,TGTGCCAGTAGTAAGATCACAGGGGGCCGGAGTCAGCCCCAGCATTTT
NA,TRBV20-1,TRBJ1-5,NA,CSASDDSFNQPQHF,TGCAGTGCTAGTGATGACTCCTTCAATCAGCCCCAGCATTTT
few,TRBV28,TRBJ2-3,TRBD1,CASLPTGSWGTDTQYF,TGTGCCAGCCTCCCGACAGGGAGCTGGGGCACAGATACGCAGTATTTT
many,TRBV20-1,TRBJ2-7,TRBD1,CSARTGAEQYF,TGCAGTGCGCGGACAGGGGCCGAGCAGTACTTC
many,TRBV2,TRBJ2-3,NA,CASSALNDGPTDTQYF,TGTGCCAGCAGTGCCCTTAACGACGGTCCCACAGATACGCAGTATTTT
NA,TRBV28,TRBJ2-2,TRBD2,CASMTSGNTGELFF,TGTGCCAGCATGACTAGCGGGAACACCGGGGAGCTGTTTTTT
many,TRBV6-1,TRBJ2-3,NA,CASSKAGLNTDTQYF,TGTGCCAGCAGTAAGGCCGGACTGAACACAGATACGCAGTATTTT
many,TRBV7-3,TRBJ2-7,NA,CASSFSRDTEQYF,TGTGCCAGCAGCTTTTCCCGGGACACCGAGCAGTACTTC
many,TRBV7-6,TRBJ2-1,TRBD1,CASSSGQGIGSYNEQFF,TGTGCCAGCAGCTCCGGACAGGGGATCGGGTCCTACAATGAGCAGTTCTTC
many,TRBV28,TRBJ2-7,NA,CASREDGSYEQYF,TGTGCCAGCAGGGAGGACGGCTCCTACGAGCAGTACTTC
few,TRBV30,TRBJ2-1,TRBD2,CAWRGGYNEQFF,TGTGCCTGGAGGGGGGGGTACAATGAGCAGTTCTTC
many,TRBV5-1,TRBJ1-1,NA,CASSPESPGRTEAFF,TGCGCCAGCAGCCCCGAATCCCCAGGGCGTACTGAAGCTTTCTTT
few,TRBV4-2,TRBJ2-1,TRBD2,CASSQGSGKIYNEQFF,TGTGCCAGCAGCCAAGGAAGCGGGAAGATCTACAATGAGCAGTTCTTC
NA,TRBV3-1,TRBJ2-7,NA,CASSQDPYKISYEQYF,TGTGCCAGCAGCCAAGATCCGTATAAAATCTCCTACGAGCAGTACTTC
NA,TRBV5-1,TRBJ1-2,NA,CTSSEEGGYGYTF,TGCACCAGCAGCGAGGAGGGAGGCTATGGCTACACCTTC
many,TRBV4-2,TRBJ2-7,TRBD2,CASSQNWASGTYEQYF,TGTGCCAGCAGCCAAAATTGGGCTAGCGGGACCTACGAGCAGTACTTC
NA,TRBV20-1,TRBJ1-6,NA,CSARESQSSYNSPLHF,TGCAGTGCTAGAGAATCACAGAGCTCCTATAATTCACCCCTCCACTTT
many,TRBV6-5,TRBJ1-6,NA,CASSYSLNGYNSPLHF,TGTGCCAGCAGTTACTCCCTTAACGGATATAATTCACCCCTCCACTTT
many,TRBV2,TRBJ2-3,TRBD2,CASSDRTSGKTDTQYF,TGTGCCAGCAGTGACAGGACTAGCGGGAAAACAGATACGCAGTATTTT
many,TRBV20-1,TRBJ2-7,TRBD2,CSAPGLAGGHYEQYF,TGCAGTGCTCCCGGACTAGCGGGAGGGCACTACGAGCAGTACTTC
many,TRBV5-1,TRBJ2-7,NA,CASSGSEQYF,TGCGCCAGCAGCGGGTCCGAGCAGTACTTC
few,TRBV19,TRBJ1-5,NA,CASSIPTGNQPQHF,TGTGCCAGTAGTATCCCTACAGGGAATCAGCCCCAGCATTTT
many,TRBV2,TRBJ2-1,TRBD2,CASSRTLAGDNEQFF,TGTGCCAGCAGTCGGACACTAGCGGGAGACAATGAGCAGTTCTTC
many,TRBV12-3/TRBV12-4,TRBJ2-5,TRBD2,CASSLAGVLQETQYF,TGTGCCAGCAGTCTAGCGGGAGTTTTACAAGAGACCCAGTACTTC
many,TRBV11-2,TRBJ2-1,NA,CASSFSPNEQFF,TGTGCCAGCAGCTTTTCCCCCAATGAGCAGTTCTTC
NA,TRBV20-1,TRBJ2-7,NA,CSARPQGLYEQYF,TGCAGTGCTAGACCCCAGGGACTCTACGAGCAGTACTTC
many,TRBV11-2,TRBJ2-1,TRBD2,CASSGTTSLSAVHNEQFF,TGTGCCAGCAGCGGAACGACTAGCTTGTCGGCGGTACACAATGAGCAGTTCTTC
NA,TRBV25-1,TRBJ1-6,NA,CASTSGSLYNSPLHF,TGTGCCAGCACCTCGGGCAGTTTATATAATTCACCCCTCCACTTT
NA,TRBV5-1,TRBJ2-7,NA,CASRLVETTTYEQYF,TGCGCCAGCAGACTGGTAGAGACTACTACCTACGAGCAGTACTTC
NA,TRBV24-1,TRBJ2-1,NA,CATSLGGDYNEQFF,TGTGCCACCTCCCTAGGCGGGGACTACAATGAGCAGTTCTTC
NA,TRBV7-2,TRBJ2-1,NA,CASSLGKLHYNEQFF,TGTGCCAGCAGCTTAGGGAAACTCCACTACAATGAGCAGTTCTTC
many,TRBV5-1,TRBJ1-1,NA,CASSLEVRLLNTEAFF,TGCGCCAGCAGCTTGGAGGTCCGCTTACTGAACACTGAAGCTTTCTTT
many,TRBV30,TRBJ2-3,TRBD2,CAWSLWEGADTQYF,TGTGCCTGGAGTTTGTGGGAGGGCGCAGATACGCAGTATTTT